This T cell receptor beta chain is drawn from a study of blood T cells in healthy people across ages. Donor samples were obtained from healthy Caucasian individuals from Russia, aged 6 to 90. The authors ran a second PCR of roughly 6 to 12 cycles using a sample-barcoded 5' primer and a J-beta primer mix. TCRdb ran MiXCR on the 5' RACE reads and lists one entry per CDR3 protein. The sample has roughly 800,000 distinct CDR3 sequences, roughly 50% seen once; the top ten hold roughly two fifths. This CDR3 is 12 amino acids long. Germline V lookup: CDR1 SNHLY, CDR2 FYNNEI. V was cut by 8 bases and J by 14 bases, with 20 bases left in between.

Sequencing used blood. J is TRBJ2-3 and V is TRBV2, with D maybe TRBD2 (5 bases). This sequence originates from a man older than 75 in good health. Here the CDR3 reads CASGERWGYAYF. The CDR3 bases are TGTGCCAGCGGGGAGCGGTGGGGATACGCGTATTTT.